A selection of T cell receptor beta chains follows, all from one sample in a study of T-cell reconstitution after alpha-beta-depleted transplantation in children. TCRdb re-analysed the PCR reads in MiXCR, keeping a single row per CDR3 protein. The sample has some 450,000 distinct CDR3 sequences; over 40% are singletons. Sequenced here: PBMCs, sampled before TCRalphabeta/CD19-depleted stem cell transplant. The receptors shown here come from a girl aged 2 to 10 with aplastic anemia, due to receive a stem cell transplant. Each CDR3 is given with its conserved first and last residue. A D gene is named only where the DNA matches it firmly. Clone size is not always given. Where it is, it says once, few, many or a class for expanded clones.

size,J,V,D,CDR3,DNA
few,TRBJ2-7,TRBV6-1,NA,CASSIAGPSSYEQYF,TGTGCCAGCAGCATCGCAGGGCCGAGCTCCTACGAGCAGTACTTC
few,TRBJ1-3,TRBV3-1,NA,CASSRGGNTIYF,TGTGCCAGCAGCCGAGGTGGAAACACCATATATTTT
once,TRBJ2-2,TRBV20-1,NA,CSARGAPGELFF,TGCAGTGCTAGAGGAGCCCCCGGGGAGCTGTTTTTT
NA,TRBJ2-3,TRBV20-1,TRBD2,CSAPRTSGDTDTQYF,TGCAGTGCACCCCGGACTAGCGGGGACACAGATACGCAGTATTTT
NA,TRBJ2-7,TRBV12-3/TRBV12-4,NA,CASTQDRTFSYEQYF,TGTGCCAGCACCCAAGACAGGACTTTTTCCTACGAGCAGTACTTC
NA,TRBJ1-1,TRBV5-6,NA,CASRRGGHSNTEAFF,TGTGCCAGCAGAAGAGGGGGACACTCGAACACTGAAGCTTTCTTT
NA,TRBJ2-1,TRBV5-5,TRBD2,CASSLGLAGGPPYNEQFF,TGTGCCAGCAGCTTAGGACTAGCGGGAGGGCCGCCGTACAATGAGCAGTTCTTC
few,TRBJ1-1,TRBV25-1,TRBD1,CASRGQGQNTEAFF,TGTGCCAGCAGAGGACAGGGACAGAACACTGAAGCTTTCTTT
few,TRBJ2-5,TRBV7-9,TRBD2,CASSYGTSVLETQYF,TGTGCCAGCAGCTACGGGACTAGCGTTTTAGAGACCCAGTACTTC
NA,TRBJ2-1,TRBV5-1,TRBD1,CASSWTGGSNEQFF,TGCGCCAGCAGCTGGACAGGGGGAAGTAATGAGCAGTTCTTC
NA,TRBJ1-2,TRBV20-1,TRBD1,CSARERQGARGYTF,TGCAGTGCTAGAGAACGACAGGGGGCGCGAGGCTACACCTTC
few,TRBJ2-3,TRBV6-5,NA,CASSWGAYLMDTQYF,TGTGCCAGCAGTTGGGGGGCCTACCTTATGGATACGCAGTATTTT
NA,TRBJ1-5,TRBV20-1,NA,CSARLSVNQPQHF,TGCAGTGCTCGACTCTCAGTTAATCAGCCCCAGCATTTT
NA,TRBJ1-2,TRBV12-3/TRBV12-4,NA,CASTSGSYGYTF,TGTGCCAGCACCTCGGGGTCCTATGGCTACACCTTC
many,TRBJ2-5,TRBV4-3,TRBD2,CASSQDGGAGNSKGTQYF,TGCGCCAGCAGCCAAGATGGAGGAGCGGGAAACTCCAAGGGGACCCAGTACTTC
many,TRBJ1-2,TRBV6-5,NA,CASSYSTNYGYTF,TGTGCCAGCAGTTACTCCACCAACTATGGCTACACCTTC
NA,TRBJ2-7,TRBV11-2,NA,CATAYRGGGSYEQYF,TGTGCCACAGCTTATCGGGGCGGAGGCTCCTACGAGCAGTACTTC
NA,TRBJ2-1,TRBV20-1,NA,CSGPDRARGDEQFF,TGCAGTGGGCCGGACCGCGCGCGGGGTGATGAGCAGTTCTTC
NA,TRBJ2-7,TRBV15,NA,CATSRGSSYEQYF,TGTGCCACCAGCAGAGGTAGCTCCTACGAGCAGTACTTC
many,TRBJ2-7,TRBV7-9,NA,CASSLVGRSLLDEQYF,TGTGCCAGCAGCTTAGTAGGCCGTTCCCTTTTGGACGAGCAGTACTTC
NA,TRBJ2-3,TRBV15,NA,CATSRDGGSGDTQYF,TGTGCCACCAGCAGAGATGGGGGATCAGGAGATACGCAGTATTTT
many,TRBJ2-7,TRBV7-9,NA,CASSLGVGVSDEQYF,TGTGCCAGCAGCTTGGGGGTCGGGGTCTCCGACGAGCAGTACTTC